This TCR beta chain was captured in a study of shared clonotypes between healthy human individuals. Profiled with immunoSEQ multiplex PCR; TCRdb holds only in-frame clones, not every one. Among some 2,500,000 clones, 80% to 95% were seen once, and the ten largest hold approximately 0.36%. V was pared by 2 bases and J by 4 bases, with 8 bases between. Germline lookup yields CDR1 WNHNN and CDR2 SYGVQD (reference sequence). The CDR3 length is 13 residues. The clonotype was recovered from a young man in good health. Some clones in this sample may be carry-over from other donors' samples. This chain joins TRBV10-1 and TRBJ1-1; D perhaps matches TRBD1 (5 bases). Sample: naive CD4+ T cells from PBMCs. Subset denoted: CD45RA+ positively selected. The CDR3 coding sequence is TGCGCCAGCAGTGAGGCCCAGGGCACTGAAGCTTTCTTT. This translates into CASSEAQGTEAFF.